The 27 T cell receptor beta chains reported below all come from one sample, sequenced in a study of blood T cell repertoires in COVID-19 (dated by TCRdb to 2020 to 2021). Libraries were constructed by the immunoSEQ multiplex PCR assay. The source is immuneACCESS, and TCRdb retained only in-frame sequences with V and J called. Part of the clones is not carried over; for the studies checked, unresolved V genes explain less than half of this, and the remainder is unexplained. Counted in this sample were approximately 200,000 clones; roughly four fifths of them appeared once. 12% of the sample is in the top ten clones. Input material: PBMCs or T cells enriched from blood (not recorded which). These receptors originate from a man between 35 and 55 years old who had recovered from COVID-19.

The chain has TRBV4-3 and TRBJ1-2; D is unresolved. The CDR3 is 14 residues long. V lost 5 bases, J lost 4 bases, and 14 bases lay in between. Germline lookup yields CDR1 LGHNA and CDR2 YSLEER. CDR3 nucleotide sequence: TGCGCCAGCAGCTACCGAGGCCCAACCTATGGCTACACCTTC. Translation gives CASSYRGPTYGYTF.

The V and J genes are TRBV7-6 and TRBJ1-2, with 8 bases identical to TRBD1. This CDR3 contains 14 residues. The germline gives CDR1 SGHVS, CDR2 FNYEAQ. V was pared by 5 bases and J by 7 bases, with 9 bases of the junction left unmatched. The CDR3 DNA reads as TGTGCCAGCAGCCATCCGGGACAGGCGATTGGCTACACCTTC. It is translated as CASSHPGQAIGYTF.

This rearrangement joins TRBV2 to TRBJ2-2; 11 bases line up with TRBD2. Trimming removed 9 bases from V and 5 bases from J; junction bases left unmatched: 14. The CDR3 length is 17 residues. Germline values: CDR1 SNHLY, CDR2 FYNNEI. CDR3 DNA: TGTGCCAGTACAAAGTCAACTAGCGGGAGTTCAACCGGGGAGCTGTTTTTT. Protein: CASTKSTSGSSTGELFF.

The rearrangement links TRBV7-3 to TRBJ2-2; 8 bases are a match to TRBD2. The CDR3 loop spans 15 amino acids. The V gene end was trimmed by 5 bases and the J gene end by 8 bases; junction bases not matched to a gene: 10. Germline V gene sequence: CDR1 SGHTA, CDR2 FQGTGA. The CDR3 loop is CASSPLSSGWGELFF. CDR3 DNA sequence: TGTGCCAGCAGCCCCCTCTCTAGCGGGTGGGGGGAGCTGTTTTTT.

The chain uses TRBV4-2 and TRBJ2-7, with 10 bases matching TRBD2. CDR3 length: 20 amino acids. V dropped 2 bases and J dropped 0; count of bases not matched to a gene: 16. Per the germline V gene, CDR1 is LGHNA and CDR2 is YNFKEQ. This chain's CDR3 is CASSQSNDGRAGGDSYEQYF. The CDR3 coding sequence is TGTGCCAGCAGCCAATCCAACGACGGCAGAGCGGGGGGGGACTCCTACGAGCAGTACTTC.

This clone was picked up one time. V is TRBV5-1 and J is TRBJ2-1; no definite D call. Deletions cut 2 bases from V and 7 bases from J, with 13 bases between. This CDR3 comprises 14 residues. Germline CDR1 and CDR2: SGHRS and YFSETQ. CDR3 sequence: CASSFPPPQNEQFF. Here the CDR3 DNA reads TGCGCCAGCAGCTTCCCACCGCCACAAAATGAGCAGTTCTTC.

This chain connects TRBV4-2 to TRBJ1-5, with 10 bases identical to TRBD1. With 2 bases clipped from V and 4 bases from J, the junction kept 11 bases outside the gene matches. The CDR3 has 18 amino acids. Germline CDR1 LGHNA, CDR2 YNFKEQ. The CDR3 protein is CASSQSSSGQGTNQPQHF. The DNA of the CDR3 is TGTGCCAGCAGCCAATCCTCGTCGGGACAGGGGACAAATCAGCCCCAGCATTTT.

The gene calls are TRBV4-3 and TRBJ2-7; TRBD1 matches 7 bases. Germline CDR1 and CDR2: LGHNA and YSLEER. The CDR3 sequence is 13 residues long. J was trimmed by 4 bases and V by 5 bases; bases with no gene match: 5. Here the CDR3 reads CASSDRDSYEQYF. The DNA for the CDR3 is TGCGCCAGCAGCGACAGGGATTCTTACGAGCAGTACTTC.

The rearrangement joins TRBV19 to TRBJ1-1; TRBD1 might be the D (5 bases). The CDR3 totals 15 residues. Looked up from germline, CDR1 is LNHDA and CDR2 is SQIVND (reference sequence). The DNA for the CDR3 is TGTGCTTCTCGGGGACTCCGGCAGGGGAACACTGAAGCTTTCTTT. It specifies CASRGLRQGNTEAFF.

The CDR3 DNA reads TGCGCCAGCAGCTTGGTACCAGGGGCGAATGAGCAGTTCTTC. As protein: CASSLVPGANEQFF. The chain employs TRBV5-1 and TRBJ2-1; possibly TRBD1 for D (6 bases). Trimming took 0 bases from V and 7 from J, leaving 11 bases between them. The CDR3 totals 14 residues. CDR1 is SGHRS, CDR2 YFSETQ, per germline.

The V and J genes are TRBV27 and TRBJ2-2; the D is unclear. This CDR3 region has 12 residues. CDR1 and CDR2 from the germline V gene are MNHEY and SMNVEV (reference sequence). The germline V and J ends were trimmed by 6 bases and 7 bases, with 9 bases remaining between them. The DNA of the CDR3 is TGTGCCAGCAGCCTTCCAGGCGGGGAGCTGTTTTTT. This encodes CASSLPGGELFF.

CDR3 amino acids: CASGLVLGVDQETQYF. The CDR3 bases are TGTGCTAGTGGTTTGGTACTCGGAGTGGATCAAGAGACCCAGTACTTC. The chain recombines TRBV12-5 with TRBJ2-5; no reliable D call. Trimming stripped 0 bases from V and 2 bases from J, with 13 bases between. This CDR3 is 16 amino acids long. In germline, CDR1 is LGHNT, CDR2 FRNRAP.

The count of this clone is one. This chain links TRBV12-5 with TRBJ1-5; no firm D call. V lost 2 bases and J lost 4, with 18 bases in between. The germline CDR1 and CDR2 sequences are LGHNT and FRNRAP. The CDR3 extends over 17 amino acids. Here the CDR3 reads CASGLWSQVSRNQPQHF. The CDR3 bases are TGTGCTAGTGGTTTGTGGTCGCAGGTGTCAAGGAATCAGCCCCAGCATTTT.

This sequence joins TRBV28 and TRBJ2-3; a possible D gene is TRBD2 (5 bases). The CDR3 contains 14 residues. The germline CDR1 and CDR2 sequences are MDHEN and SYDVKM. Deletions cut 5 bases from V and 1 base from J, with 10 bases between. The chain's CDR3 is CASSTGVGTDTQYF. DNA of the CDR3: TGTGCCAGCAGTACCGGGGTCGGCACAGATACGCAGTATTTT.

The rearrangement links TRBV12-5 to TRBJ1-5; D ambiguous. The germline CDR1 and CDR2 sequences are LGHNT and FRNRAP. V was pared by 1 base and J by 7 bases, with 11 bases between. This CDR3 spans 14 amino acids. The CDR3 DNA reads TGTGCTAGTGGTTTGGGGGCGGAGGGACAGCCCCAGCATTTT. It is translated as CASGLGAEGQPQHF.

The chain couples TRBV5-1 to TRBJ2-3, with D tentatively TRBD2 (6 bases). The V gene's germline CDR1 is SGHRS and CDR2 YFSETQ. The CDR3 is 17 residues long. The V end was cut by 0 bases, the J end by 3 bases, with 17 bases between. CDR3 in amino acids: CASSLAVSGTGTDTQYF. DNA for the CDR3: TGCGCCAGCAGCTTGGCGGTATCTGGGACTGGGACAGATACGCAGTATTTT.

There are a few counts of this clone. The chain uses TRBV18 and TRBJ1-5; 8 positions match TRBD1. The CDR3 runs to 14 residues. V dropped 6 bases and J dropped 5; count of bases not matched to a gene: 6. CDR1 and CDR2 from the germline V gene are KGHSH and LQKENI. The CDR3 coding sequence is TGTGCCAGCTCTTTCGGACAGGGAGATCAGCCCCAGCATTTT. Translated: CASSFGQGDQPQHF.

A single count supports this clone. J is TRBJ2-1 and V is TRBV11-2; 11 positions match TRBD2. V lost 5 bases and J lost 6; bases outside the gene matches: 3. The CDR3 contains 14 residues. Germline assignment: CDR1 SGHAT and CDR2 FQNNGV. CDR3 in DNA: TGTGCCAGCAGCCCACTAGCGGGAGCCAATGAGCAGTTCTTC. It encodes CASSPLAGANEQFF.

The V call is TRBV29-1, the J call TRBJ2-1, with a weak D call TRBD2 (6 bases). The CDR3 contains 16 residues. Germline loops: CDR1 SQVTM, CDR2 ANQGSEA. V was pared by 6 bases and J by 5 bases, with 23 bases between. As DNA, the CDR3 is TGCAGCGTGGGGGGAGTTCGAAAGGCCCTCAACAATGAGCAGTTCTTC. Translation: CSVGGVRKALNNEQFF.

This chain uses TRBV19 with TRBJ1-3; weak D call: TRBD1 (6 bases). Trimming cost V 5 bases and J 6 bases, with 14 bases left between them. Germline CDR1 is LNHDA and CDR2 is SQIVND (reference sequence). The CDR3 loop spans 14 amino acids. The CDR3 DNA is TGTGCCAGTAGTCCCTGGACAGCTGAAAACACCATATATTTT. Encoded protein: CASSPWTAENTIYF.

The V and J genes are TRBV7-2 and TRBJ2-7; no clear D. CDR1 and CDR2 (germline): SGHTA, FQGNSA. The germline V and J ends were trimmed by 6 bases and 1 base, with 10 bases remaining between them. The CDR3 is 13 residues long. The DNA of the CDR3 is TGTGCCAGCAGACCCGGGTCATCCTACGAGCAGTACTTC. Residues: CASRPGSSYEQYF.

As DNA, the CDR3 is TGCGCCAGCAGCCAAGGTTCGGACAGAGAGCAGTTCTTC. It translates to CASSQGSDREQFF. The J gene is TRBJ2-1, the V gene TRBV4-3; TRBD1 is a possible D gene (6 bases). The CDR3 is made up of 13 amino acids. Trimming pared 1 base from V and 10 bases from J, leaving 11 bases between. The V gene's germline CDR1 is LGHNA and CDR2 YSLEER.

The V and J genes are TRBV18 and TRBJ2-3; weak D call: TRBD2 (5 bases). Germline loops: CDR1 KGHSH, CDR2 LQKENI. The germline V and J ends were trimmed by 5 bases and 6 bases, with 12 bases remaining between them. CDR3 length: 13 residues. CDR3 in DNA: TGTGCCAGCTCAATGAGGGCCGGGGATACGCAGTATTTT. It specifies CASSMRAGDTQYF.

V is TRBV9 and J is TRBJ2-3; TRBD2 matches 10 bases. The CDR3 has 16 residues. J lost 2 bases, V lost 0 bases, and 3 bases had no gene match. Germline values: CDR1 SGDLS, CDR2 YYNGEE. Here the CDR3 reads CASSVESGRATDTQYF. In DNA, the CDR3 is TGTGCCAGCAGCGTAGAGAGCGGGAGGGCCACAGATACGCAGTATTTT.

This clone was counted a single time. This chain uses TRBV15 with TRBJ2-1, with a weak D call TRBD1 (5 bases). Looked up from germline, CDR1 is LNHNV and CDR2 is YYDKDF (reference sequence). V was cut by 0 bases and J by 6 bases, with 15 bases left in between. The CDR3 runs to 16 residues. CDR3 nucleotides: TGTGCCACCAGCAGAGATTTCCCGGCAGGGATCAATGAGCAGTTCTTC. Its translation is CATSRDFPAGINEQFF.

The V gene is TRBV9, the J gene TRBJ2-1, with D perhaps TRBD2 (6 bases). Trimming took 3 bases from V and 10 from J, leaving 8 bases between them. The length of the CDR3 is 11 residues. Germline V gene data show CDR1 as SGDLS and CDR2 as YYNGEE. CDR3 DNA sequence: TGTGCCAGCAGCGGCAGCGGGGAGCAGTTCTTC. It codes for CASSGSGEQFF.

The rearrangement joins TRBV29-1 to TRBJ1-5, with TRBD1 matching over 8 bases. Germline V gene lookup returns CDR1 SQVTM and CDR2 ANQGSEA. V shed 6 bases, J shed 6 bases, and the junction held 10 bases outside the gene matches. This CDR3 is 14 amino acids long. For the CDR3, the DNA is TGCAGCGTCACGACAGGGGAGATGAGTCAGCCCCAGCATTTT. This translates into CSVTTGEMSQPQHF.